These T cell receptor beta chains were read from a single sample in a study of cytomegalovirus exposure and HLA in healthy donors. TCRdb's copy holds only in-frame clones and misses some; the assay was immunoSEQ multiplex PCR. The top ten hold over 0.95% of the sample, which has 150,000 or so clones, around three quarters seen once. The sequenced sample was PBMCs. These receptors all come from a woman in her thirties or forties in good health and CMV-seronegative. CDR3s include the opening cysteine and the closing phenylalanine or tryptophan. The D gene is left open where the match is weak. Expanded clones get a size class; other rows say once, few or many, or leave the size out.

j_call v_call d_call clone_size cdr3_aa cdr3_nt
TRBJ1-4 TRBV27 - few CASSRVRVEKLFF TGTGCCAGCAGCCGTGTCCGGGTCGAAAAACTGTTTTTT
TRBJ2-2 TRBV27 - - CASSSRSDTGELFF TGTGCCAGCAGTAGCCGGTCGGACACCGGGGAGCTGTTTTTT
TRBJ2-1 TRBV10-3 TRBD2 few CAISESVAGEYYNEQFF TGTGCCATCAGTGAGTCGGTAGCGGGAGAGTACTACAATGAGCAGTTCTTC
TRBJ2-6 TRBV5-6 - - CASSLGSSGANVLTF TGTGCCAGCAGCTTGGGGAGCTCTGGGGCCAACGTCCTGACTTTC
TRBJ2-7 TRBV5-6 - - CASSLGLVSPEQYF TGTGCCAGCAGCTTGGGACTAGTGTCTCCCGAGCAGTACTTC
TRBJ1-5 TRBV19 - - CASSAQGNPYSNQPQHF TGTGCCAGTAGTGCACAGGGTAACCCTTATAGCAATCAGCCCCAGCATTTT
TRBJ2-5 TRBV5-6 - - CASSFQGQLRETQYF TGTGCCAGCAGCTTTCAAGGACAGCTTCGGGAGACCCAGTACTTC
TRBJ2-1 TRBV7-9 TRBD2 - CASSLMTSGRKDEQFF TGTGCCAGCAGCTTAATGACTAGCGGGAGGAAAGATGAGCAGTTCTTC
TRBJ2-5 TRBV2 - - CASRGTAKETQYF TGTGCCAGCCGCGGGACAGCAAAAGAGACCCAGTACTTC
TRBJ1-4 TRBV5-1 - once CASSLTGSQNEKLFF TGCGCCAGCAGCTTGACAGGCAGCCAGAATGAAAAACTGTTTTTT
TRBJ1-4 TRBV29-1 - - CSVVGLKNEKLFF TGCAGCGTTGTGGGACTGAAAAATGAAAAACTGTTTTTT
TRBJ2-5 TRBV5-1 - - CASSFGEETQYF TGCGCCAGCAGCTTCGGAGAGGAGACCCAGTACTTC
TRBJ2-1 TRBV9 TRBD2 - CASSAGTSEANEQFF TGTGCCAGCAGCGCCGGGACTAGCGAGGCTAATGAGCAGTTCTTC
TRBJ1-2 TRBV7-7 - once CASSLNEWGTLSFNYGYTF TGTGCTAGCAGCTTAAATGAATGGGGCACCTTATCCTTTAACTATGGCTACACCTTC
TRBJ2-3 TRBV15 TRBD2 - CATSGGGTDTQYF TGTGCCACCAGCGGGGGGGGGACAGATACGCAGTATTTT
TRBJ1-2 TRBV6-1 - - CASSGGGPAEGYTF TGTGCCAGCAGCGGGGGTGGGCCCGCGGAAGGCTACACCTTC
TRBJ1-1 TRBV5-1 TRBD1 - CASSLEDRGPEAFF TGCGCCAGCAGCTTGGAAGACAGGGGGCCTGAAGCTTTCTTT
TRBJ2-7 TRBV6-6 TRBD2 - CASRSGSPYEQYF TGTGCCAGCAGGAGCGGGAGTCCCTACGAGCAGTACTTC
TRBJ2-7 TRBV5-1 - - CASSPDPARAYEQYF TGCGCCAGCAGCCCTGACCCGGCGAGGGCCTACGAGCAGTACTTC
TRBJ2-5 TRBV5-1 - - CASSLEGVGKTQYF TGCGCCAGCAGCTTGGAAGGGGTGGGGAAGACCCAGTACTTC
TRBJ2-5 TRBV9 - few CASSSLTSGETQYF TGTGCCAGCAGCTCCTTGACTAGTGGGGAGACCCAGTACTTC
TRBJ2-2 TRBV21-1 - - CASSKGSGNPGELFF TGTGCCAGCAGCAAAGGGTCAGGGAACCCCGGGGAGCTGTTTTTT
TRBJ1-1 TRBV18 TRBD1 once CASSPRTGEAFF TGTGCCAGCTCACCTCGGACAGGGGAAGCTTTCTTT
TRBJ2-7 TRBV7-9 TRBD1 - CASSRTGGTYEQYF TGTGCCAGCAGCCGGACAGGGGGCACTTACGAGCAGTACTTC
TRBJ2-7 TRBV6-5 TRBD1 - CASSYSGTGGAYEQYF TGTGCCAGCAGTTACTCGGGGACAGGGGGAGCCTACGAGCAGTACTTC
TRBJ2-1 TRBV6-4 TRBD2 - CASSEGSGWGNEQFF TGTGCCAGCAGTGAAGGTAGCGGGTGGGGAAATGAGCAGTTCTTC
TRBJ2-3 TRBV2 TRBD2 - CASNLAGNTDTQYF TGTGCCAGCAATCTAGCGGGGAACACAGATACGCAGTATTTT
TRBJ1-6 TRBV6-1 - - CASSEPRILPEAPLHF TGTGCCAGCAGTGAACCAAGGATCCTCCCGGAGGCACCCCTCCACTTT
TRBJ1-3 TRBV30 - - CAWSALGLWSSGNTIYF TGTGCCTGGAGTGCTTTGGGACTTTGGAGCTCTGGAAACACCATATATTTT
TRBJ1-2 TRBV14 - - CASSTGQSYGYTF TGTGCCAGCAGTACCGGACAGAGCTATGGCTACACCTTC
TRBJ2-7 TRBV5-1 - - CASSPGRGGFSYEQYF TGCGCCAGCAGCCCCGGTAGAGGTGGTTTCTCCTACGAGCAGTACTTC
TRBJ1-5 TRBV29-1 - - CSAKQGDQPQHF TGCAGCGCAAAACAGGGAGATCAGCCCCAGCATTTT
TRBJ1-4 TRBV13 - - CASSLRRVGHPEKLFF TGTGCCAGCAGCTTAAGACGGGTGGGACACCCAGAAAAACTGTTTTTT
TRBJ2-5 TRBV27 TRBD1 - CASSSLLNRDREQETQYF TGTGCCAGCAGTTCTCTCCTTAACCGGGACAGGGAACAAGAGACCCAGTACTTC
TRBJ2-7 TRBV28 - - CASSKTGYEQYF TGTGCCAGCAGCAAAACAGGGTACGAGCAGTACTTC
TRBJ2-3 TRBV9 - - CASSVVSGTTDTQYF TGTGCCAGCAGCGTAGTGAGCGGAACCACAGATACGCAGTATTTT
TRBJ2-5 TRBV9 - once CASSVATWDSQETQYF TGTGCCAGCAGCGTAGCTACGTGGGACTCCCAAGAGACCCAGTACTTC
TRBJ2-5 TRBV6-1 TRBD2 - CASSDYGLVEETQYF TGTGCCAGCAGTGATTATGGACTAGTTGAAGAGACCCAGTACTTC
TRBJ1-4 TRBV6-1 - - CASSEGQDEKLFF TGTGCCAGCAGTGAAGGCCAGGATGAAAAACTGTTTTTT
TRBJ2-3 TRBV29-1 - - CSVEDSGRTDTQYF TGCAGCGTTGAAGATTCGGGGAGAACAGATACGCAGTATTTT